This T cell receptor (beta chain) is drawn from a study of T cell responses to AZD1222 COVID-19 vaccine. TCRdb's table, derived via immunoSEQ multiplex PCR, lists solely in-frame clones and lacks some. Among about 140,000 clones listed, 85% to 95% were seen once. Findings of the study overall: Vaccination with two AZD1222 doses was followed by a rise in Spike-specific TCR breadth and depth.

With regard to this clone: Its antigen remains unidentified.

Looked up from germline, CDR1 is SGHNT and CDR2 is YYREEE (reference sequence). This CDR3 contains 14 residues. V lost 5 bases, J lost 2 bases, and 13 bases lay in between. The chain has TRBV5-4 and TRBJ1-1; D perhaps matches TRBD1 (5 bases). This sequence originates from an adult in good health. This specimen consisted of peripheral blood, obtained on day 0 of AZD1222 vaccination. The CDR3 DNA is TGTGCCAGCAGGCCAAGGGGACCAAACACTGAAGCTTTCTTT. Protein sequence: CASRPRGPNTEAFF. The entire variable domain, with the rest obtained from reference TRBV5-4 and TRBJ1-1, is as follows: ETGVTQSPTHLIKTRGQQVTLRCSSQSGHNTVSWYQQALGQGPQFIFQYYREEENGRGNFPPRFSGLQFPNYSSELNVNALELDDSALYLCASRPRGPNTEAFFGQGTRLTVV.